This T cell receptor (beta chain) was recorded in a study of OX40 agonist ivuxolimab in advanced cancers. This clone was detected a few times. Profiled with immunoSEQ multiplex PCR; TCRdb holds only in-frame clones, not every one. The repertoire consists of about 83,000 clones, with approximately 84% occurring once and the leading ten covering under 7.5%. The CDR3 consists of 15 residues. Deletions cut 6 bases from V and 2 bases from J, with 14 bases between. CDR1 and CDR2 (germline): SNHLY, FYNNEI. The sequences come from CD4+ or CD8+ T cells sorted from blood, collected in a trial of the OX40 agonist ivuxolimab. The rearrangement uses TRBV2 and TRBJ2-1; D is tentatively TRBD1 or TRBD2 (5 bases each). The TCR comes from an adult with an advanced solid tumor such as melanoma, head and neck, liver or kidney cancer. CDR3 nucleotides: TGTGCCAGCAGCTTCCAGGGAGACGCCTACAATGAGCAGTTCTTC. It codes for CASSFQGDAYNEQFF.